These T cell receptor beta chains were read from a single sample in a study of cytomegalovirus exposure and HLA in healthy donors. Clones were read by immunoSEQ multiplex PCR, and TCRdb kept only the in-frame ones, dropping some. The sample has fewer than 100,000 clones. Material for sequencing was PBMCs. These receptors were collected from a man between 45 and 60 years old in good health and CMV-seronegative. The conserved cysteine and the conserved F or W are not part of the CDR3 here.

V	CDR3
TRBV10-3	AISVAGRRTDTQY
TRBV19	ASSRSGTGLPKGNQPQH
TRBV11-2	ASSPPASSYEQY
TRBV25-1	ASSEWGGSSYNSPLH
TRBV28	ASSDPGTGVYGYT
TRBV5-1	ASSLVARGPTDTQY
TRBV2	ASSVRQVANNSPLH
TRBV28	ASSLEQGIPLSNQPQH
TRBV10-2	ASSESWGDEQY
TRBV19	ASSIRSQGNEKLF
TRBV28	ASSLGGVTNEKLF
TRBV4-1	ASSQALAGVGEQY
TRBV6-5	ASRSLSNEKLF
TRBV7-2	ASSLAPGEGNTIY
TRBV2	ASSERPEGGNEQF
TRBV7-3	ASSLTSGGTYEQY
TRBV10-3	AISDGTGMNTEAF
TRBV19	ASRTGQGLSEKLF
TRBV6-1	ASSIRGEAF
TRBV2	ASSVGGGERSPLH
TRBV27	ASSTTGTTYEQY
TRBV18	ASSPAGQGDYEQY